Listed below are T cell receptor beta chains from one sample, sequenced in a study of radiotherapy plus CTLA-4 blockade in lung cancer. Some clones are missing from TCRdb's copy, which holds only in-frame ones; the method was immunoSEQ multiplex PCR. In the table there are more than 30,000 clones, 75% to 90% of which are singletons. The sample consisted of peripheral blood, taken from a patient treated with radiotherapy plus ipilimumab. All receptors come from a human donor with non-small cell lung cancer that progressed on radiotherapy plus ipilimumab. CDR3s include the opening cysteine and the closing phenylalanine or tryptophan. The D gene is left open where the match is weak. Clone size is stated in some rows and not others, as once, few, many or a class when expanded.

D: NA; size: NA; J: TRBJ1-1; V: TRBV5-1; length: 15; DNA: TGCGCCAGCAGCTTGCGGGGAAGAGAGAACACTGAAGCTTTCTTT; CDR3: CASSLRGRENTEAFF
D: NA; size: NA; J: TRBJ2-5; V: TRBV7-6; length: 14; DNA: TGTGCCAGCAGCCCGACAGAAGGGGTGGAGACCCAGTACTTC; CDR3: CASSPTEGVETQYF
D: TRBD1; size: once; J: TRBJ2-7; V: TRBV19; length: 15; DNA: TGTGCCAGTAGTACTTGGGGACAGGGGACCTACGAGCAGTACTTC; CDR3: CASSTWGQGTYEQYF
D: TRBD1; size: NA; J: TRBJ1-2; V: TRBV19; length: 14; DNA: TGTGCCAGTAGCCCCGCCGGGACAGGGGGCGCAGGCGCCTTC; CDR3: CASSPAGTGGAGAF
D: TRBD2; size: NA; J: TRBJ2-1; V: TRBV19; length: 15; DNA: TGTGCCAGTAGTCAGCGGGGGGGGGCCTACAATGAGCAGTTCTTC; CDR3: CASSQRGGAYNEQFF
D: TRBD1; size: NA; J: TRBJ1-5; V: TRBV4-1; length: 15; DNA: TGCGCCAGCAGCGTCGACAGGGGATCCGTTCAGCCCCAGCATTTT; CDR3: CASSVDRGSVQPQHF
D: NA; size: NA; J: TRBJ2-3; V: TRBV5-1; length: 15; DNA: TGCGCCAGCAGCCCCGGCGGAATCGGAACAGATACGCAGTATTTT; CDR3: CASSPGGIGTDTQYF
D: TRBD1; size: NA; J: TRBJ1-2; V: TRBV18; length: 15; DNA: TGTGCCAGCTCACCCGAGGGGGCGCATCGGTATGGCTACACCTTC; CDR3: CASSPEGAHRYGYTF
D: NA; size: NA; J: TRBJ1-2; V: TRBV19; length: 15; DNA: TGTGCCAGTAGTCTCTCACCGGTTACGTATAACGGCTACACCTTC; CDR3: CASSLSPVTYNGYTF
D: NA; size: NA; J: TRBJ2-2; V: TRBV19; length: 16; DNA: TGTGCCAGTCGCCACTCTGGGGGCGGACTGAGCGGGGAGCTGTTTTTT; CDR3: CASRHSGGGLSGELFF
D: TRBD1; size: NA; J: TRBJ1-5; V: TRBV25-1; length: 12; DNA: TGTGCCAGCAGTGGACAGGGACAGCCCCAGCATTTT; CDR3: CASSGQGQPQHF
D: NA; size: NA; J: TRBJ1-1; V: TRBV20-1; length: 11; DNA: TGCAGTGCCAAGGAGGACACTGAAGCTTTCTTT; CDR3: CSAKEDTEAFF
D: NA; size: NA; J: TRBJ2-5; V: TRBV9; length: 13; DNA: TGTGCCAGCAGCGTAGACCTAGAAGAGACCCAGTACTTC; CDR3: CASSVDLEETQYF
D: NA; size: NA; J: TRBJ2-4; V: TRBV6-6; length: 14; DNA: TGTGCCAGCACTAAACAGATAGCCAAAAACATTCAGTACTTC; CDR3: CASTKQIAKNIQYF
D: NA; size: NA; J: TRBJ1-1; V: TRBV19; length: 16; DNA: TGTGCCAGTAGATGGCTTAGCTCTCTGGGGCACCCTGAAGCTTTCTTT; CDR3: CASRWLSSLGHPEAFF
D: TRBD2; size: NA; J: TRBJ2-3; V: TRBV2; length: 16; DNA: TGTGCCAGCAGTGAAAGGGCTAGCGGGGGCACAGATACGCAGTATTTT; CDR3: CASSERASGGTDTQYF
D: NA; size: NA; J: TRBJ2-7; V: TRBV6-1; length: 13; DNA: TGTGCCAGCAGTGATTACAGTCTCTACGAGCAGTACTTC; CDR3: CASSDYSLYEQYF
D: NA; size: NA; J: TRBJ1-6; V: TRBV6-5; length: 14; DNA: TGTGCCAGCAGTGCTCAGGGGAGTAATTCACCCCTCCACTTT; CDR3: CASSAQGSNSPLHF
D: TRBD1; size: once; J: TRBJ2-5; V: TRBV9; length: 16; DNA: TGTGCCAGCAGCCGGGACAGGGGGGGATCGGTGGAGACCCAGTACTTC; CDR3: CASSRDRGGSVETQYF
D: TRBD2; size: few; J: TRBJ2-7; V: TRBV5-1; length: 16; DNA: TGCGCCAGCAGCTTGAGACTAGCGGGGTGGGACTACGAGCAGTACTTC; CDR3: CASSLRLAGWDYEQYF
D: NA; size: NA; J: TRBJ1-1; V: TRBV28; length: 12; DNA: TGTGCCAGCAGAACAGGGAACACTGAAGCTTTCTTT; CDR3: CASRTGNTEAFF
D: NA; size: NA; J: TRBJ1-1; V: TRBV6-5; length: 14; DNA: TGCGCCAGCAGTTACGGGGGGGACGTCACTGAAGCTTTCTTT; CDR3: CASSYGGDVTEAFF
D: NA; size: NA; J: TRBJ1-1; V: TRBV5-1; length: 12; DNA: TGCGCCAGCAGGGGCCTAAACACTGAAGCTTTCTTT; CDR3: CASRGLNTEAFF
D: NA; size: NA; J: TRBJ1-1; V: TRBV29-1; length: 13; DNA: TGCAGCGTTAGGGACTCCCCTCTGGCTGAAGCTTTCTTT; CDR3: CSVRDSPLAEAFF
D: TRBD2; size: NA; J: TRBJ2-5; V: TRBV27; length: 15; DNA: TGTGCCAGCAGTTTAAGTAGCGGGGGCAAGGAGACCCAGTACTTC; CDR3: CASSLSSGGKETQYF
D: NA; size: NA; J: TRBJ1-2; V: TRBV28; length: 14; DNA: TGTGCCAGCAGTTGGACTGTGCTGACCTATGGCTACACCTTC; CDR3: CASSWTVLTYGYTF
D: TRBD2; size: once; J: TRBJ2-2; V: TRBV28; length: 15; DNA: TGTGCCAGCAGTTCGACTAGCGGGGGGGCCGGGGAGCTGTTTTTT; CDR3: CASSSTSGGAGELFF